This TCR beta chain was observed in a study of cytomegalovirus exposure and HLA in healthy donors. As for the study in general: The 120 or so validation repertoires were reported in a later analysis to have been generated on the same platform as the approximately 600 first-cohort repertoires. Notes on the study in general: Rarity characterized most TCR sequences, yet some public TCRs appeared in many donors. Confirmation was obtained in vitro that a few CMV-associated chains are specific for CMV antigens. A list of 164 TCR beta chains associated with cytomegalovirus was given.

Assay used: immunoSEQ multiplex PCR; TCRdb lists only in-frame clones, some missing. In the table there are 200,000 to 300,000 clones, 90% of which are singletons. Per the germline V gene, CDR1 is SGHTA and CDR2 is FQGNSA. V shed 4 bases and J 5 bases; nucleotides not matched to a gene: 9. The CDR3 has 15 residues. Note on this clone: No antigen is known for it.

This rearrangement joins TRBV7-2 to TRBJ2-7; 9 positions agree with TRBD2. The source of this sequence is a woman in her twenties or thirties in good health and CMV-seronegative. Sequenced material: PBMCs. The CDR3 DNA follows: TGTGCCAGCAGCTGGGGTAGCGGGAGCATGAACGAGCAGTACTTC. Encoded protein: CASSWGSGSMNEQYF.